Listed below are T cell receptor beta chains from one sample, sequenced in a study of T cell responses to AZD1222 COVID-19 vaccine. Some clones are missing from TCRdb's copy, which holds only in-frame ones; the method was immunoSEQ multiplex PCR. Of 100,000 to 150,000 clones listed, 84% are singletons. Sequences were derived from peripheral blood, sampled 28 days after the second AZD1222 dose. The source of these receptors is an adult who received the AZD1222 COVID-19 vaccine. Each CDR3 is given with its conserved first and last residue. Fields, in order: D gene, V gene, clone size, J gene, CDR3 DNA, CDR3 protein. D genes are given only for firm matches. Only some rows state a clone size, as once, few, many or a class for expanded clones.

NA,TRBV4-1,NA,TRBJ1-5,TGCGCCAGCAGCCAAGCCTGGGGGGAGCCCCAGCATTTT,CASSQAWGEPQHF
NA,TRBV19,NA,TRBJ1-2,TGTGCCAGTAGCATTGACGGAACCTACTATGGCTACACCTTC,CASSIDGTYYGYTF
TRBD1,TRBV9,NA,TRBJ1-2,TGTGCCAGCAGCACCAGGGGGTTTGGCTACACCTTC,CASSTRGFGYTF
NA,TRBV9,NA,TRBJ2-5,TGTGCCAGCAGCCCTCGGGCTCCTGGGACCCAGTACTTC,CASSPRAPGTQYF
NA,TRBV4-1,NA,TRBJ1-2,TGCGCCAGCAGCCTTAACAGTCAAGGATCAAACTATGGCTACACCTTC,CASSLNSQGSNYGYTF
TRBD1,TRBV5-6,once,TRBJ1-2,TGTGCCAGCAGGCTAACGGACAGGGCGAATGGCTACACCTTC,CASRLTDRANGYTF
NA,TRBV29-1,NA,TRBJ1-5,TGCAGCGCGGCATATAGCAATCAGCCCCAGCATTTT,CSAAYSNQPQHF
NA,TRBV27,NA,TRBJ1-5,TGTGCCAGAAGAGACGACGGCACGGAGAATCAGCCCCAGCATTTT,CARRDDGTENQPQHF
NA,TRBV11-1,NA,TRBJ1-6,TGTGCCAGCAGCTTATCGGGCCGGGATTCACCCCTCCACTTT,CASSLSGRDSPLHF
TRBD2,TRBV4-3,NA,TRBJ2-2,TGCGCCAGCAGCCAAGATAGAAAACCGGGACTAGCGGGGGGGCCCCTGGCCGGGGAGCTGTTTTTT,CASSQDRKPGLAGGPLAGELFF
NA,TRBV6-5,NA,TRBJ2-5,TGTGCCAGCAGAACAGGGCTTCGAGGGGAGACCCAGTACTTC,CASRTGLRGETQYF
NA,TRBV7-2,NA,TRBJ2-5,TGTGCCAGCAGCCTCCTAACAGGGATCCAAGAGACCCAGTACTTC,CASSLLTGIQETQYF
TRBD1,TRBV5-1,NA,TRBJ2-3,TGCGCCAGCAGCTTGGCCAGGACAGGGGGAGGAGATACGCAGTATTTT,CASSLARTGGGDTQYF
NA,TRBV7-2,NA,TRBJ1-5,TGTGCCAGCAGCCCTCCATTGGGCGTCCAGCATTTT,CASSPPLGVQHF
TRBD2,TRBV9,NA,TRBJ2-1,TGTGCCAGCAGCGTAGACAGCCCAGGGTGGGGACTAGCGCTGGGCAACAATGAGCAGTTCTTC,CASSVDSPGWGLALGNNEQFF
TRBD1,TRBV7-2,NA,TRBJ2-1,TGTGCCAGCAGCTTAGCCGCAGGGGGCGCCTACAATGAGCAGTTCTTC,CASSLAAGGAYNEQFF
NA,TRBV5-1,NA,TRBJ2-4,TGCGCCAGCAGCTTGGCCGGGCAGGAGATTCAGTACTTC,CASSLAGQEIQYF
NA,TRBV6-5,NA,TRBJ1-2,TGTGCCAGCAGTTACAATACGGTGAACTATGGCTACACCTTC,CASSYNTVNYGYTF
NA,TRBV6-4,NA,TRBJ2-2,TGTGCCAGCAGTCCCGGGGAGCTGTTTTTT,CASSPGELFF
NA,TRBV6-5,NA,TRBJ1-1,TGTGCCTCAACTGTGGCAGGGGATATGAACACTGAAGCTTTCTTT,CASTVAGDMNTEAFF
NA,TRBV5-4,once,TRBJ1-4,TGTGCCGGGGGGGGAGAAAAACTGTTTTTT,CAGGGEKLFF
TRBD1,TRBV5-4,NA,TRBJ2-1,TGTGCCAGCAGCTGGAGGACAGGGACTTACAATGAGCAGTTCTTC,CASSWRTGTYNEQFF
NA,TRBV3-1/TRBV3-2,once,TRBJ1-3,TGTGCCAGCAATTTCGGGTCCCGCTCTGGAAACACCATATATTTT,CASNFGSRSGNTIYF
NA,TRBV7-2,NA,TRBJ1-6,TGTGCCAGCAGCTTAGCAGGGAGGGGTGATTCACCCCTCCACTTT,CASSLAGRGDSPLHF
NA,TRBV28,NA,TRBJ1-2,TGTGCCAGCAGTTTATTGAGGGGCTATGGCTACACCTTC,CASSLLRGYGYTF
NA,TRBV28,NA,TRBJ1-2,TGTGCCAGCAGTTTAATGGGCTATGGCTACACCTTC,CASSLMGYGYTF
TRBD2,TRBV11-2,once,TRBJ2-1,TGTGCCAGCAGCCAGACTAGCGGAGTTTACAATGAGCAGTTCTTC,CASSQTSGVYNEQFF